This TCR beta chain was recovered during a study of cytomegalovirus exposure and HLA in healthy donors. General study findings and limits: No immune exposure information besides CMV serostatus was available. TCR beta V- and J-gene trimming was later associated with a missense DCLRE1C variant.

PCR used 60 Vbeta primers and 13 Jbeta primers. The method was immunoSEQ multiplex PCR; TCRdb's version includes in-frame clones alone and lacks a portion of them. The sample holds around 95,000 clones, less than 85% seen once. Turning to this clone: Its antigen is not identified.

This CDR3 has 15 amino acids. From germline, CDR1 is SGHDT and CDR2 YYEEEE. The V gene end was trimmed by 0 bases and the J gene end by 3 bases; junction bases not matched to a gene: 6. This sequence joins TRBV5-6 and TRBJ2-7; 7 bases are a match to TRBD2. What was sequenced was PBMCs. The sequence came from a male donor in good health and CMV-seronegative. The CDR3 DNA reads TGTGCCAGCAGCTTGGCAGCGGGAATCCTCTACGAGCAGTACTTC. This codes for CASSLAAGILYEQYF.